The T cell receptor beta chain described here comes from a study of CD8+CD57+ T cells in acquired aplastic anemia. Study results and limitations: No significant difference in CD8+ Simpson's diversity was found between patients and controls.

A remark on this clonotype: Its target is unknown. A read error may account for a junction end that differs from germline.

TCR beta VDJ and CDR3 profiling used genomic DNA as template. TCRdb re-called the reads with MiXCR, one entry per CDR3 protein. The sample includes approximately 300,000 distinct CDR3 sequences, about three fifths of them seen just once. CD8+CD57+ cell expansion, shown by flow cytometry, had occurred in the patients selected for sequencing. The diagnosis in all patients was severe acquired aplastic anemia. This receptor was obtained from a human donor with aplastic anemia. Sequencing was carried out using sorted CD4+, CD8+, or CD8+CD57+ T cells (not recorded which) from PBMCs.

The CDR3 DNA follows: TGTGCCATCAGCAGAGATCTTTGGCGACAGGGGGCCCTTCGGTACCAAGAGACCCAGTACTTC. Translated, it gives CAISRDLWRQGALRYQETQYF. The chain is built from TRBV15 and TRBJ2-5; TRBD1 agrees at 10 bases. Germline V gives CDR1 LNHNV, CDR2 YYDKDF (reference sequence). The CDR3 contains 21 residues.